The 28 T cell receptor beta chains reported below all come from one sample, sequenced in a study of T cells in Graves' hyperthyroidism and ophthalmopathy. TCR beta CDR3 regions were amplified from RNA transcripts. The HTBI primer set served for first-round RT-PCR of the TCR CDR3. TCRdb ran MiXCR on the multiplex PCR reads and lists one entry per CDR3 protein. In the table there are about 840,000 distinct CDR3 sequences, roughly 40% of which are singletons. Sequences were obtained from blood. The receptors were sampled from a man aged 18 to 35 with Graves' hyperthyroidism.

In its sample, this clonotype was seen a few times. CDR3 protein: CASSYGSLESPLHF. As DNA, the CDR3 is TGTGCCAGCAGTTACGGGTCATTGGAGTCACCCCTCCACTTT. The chain carries TRBV6-5 and TRBJ1-6; no clear D. The CDR3 has 14 amino acids. The germline V and J ends were trimmed by 2 bases and 10 bases, with 12 bases remaining between them. Germline CDR1 MNHEY, CDR2 SVGAGI.

The gene calls are TRBV7-9 and TRBJ1-2; no reliable D call. The germline V gene has CDR1 SEHNR and CDR2 FQNEAQ (reference sequence). Deletions cut 4 bases from V and 4 bases from J, with 10 bases between. The CDR3 contains 13 residues. The CDR3 spells CASSWGVGYGYTF. The CDR3 bases are TGTGCCAGCAGCTGGGGAGTCGGCTATGGCTACACCTTC.

This clonotype was seen a single time. The CDR3 spells CASSSRPISGANVLTF. CDR3 sequence (DNA): TGTGCCAGCAGTTCTCGACCCATTTCTGGGGCCAACGTCCTGACTTTC. V usage is TRBV7-2 and J usage is TRBJ2-6; unclear D gene. V gave up 6 bases and J gave up 1 base, with 13 bases separating them. CDR3 length: 16 amino acids. Germline CDR1 and CDR2: SGHTA and FQGNSA.

A remark on this clonotype: A read error may explain this, as a much larger clone is one base away. CDR3 bases: TGTACCACTCTAAGGGACAGACTGAACACTGAAGCTTTCTTT. Translated, it gives CTTLRDRLNTEAFF. The chain couples TRBV2 to TRBJ1-1; 7 bases align to TRBD1. Per the germline V gene, CDR1 is SNHLY and CDR2 is FYNNEI. The CDR3 runs to 14 residues.

This clonotype was counted a few times. The chain recombines TRBV9 with TRBJ2-6; 10 nucleotides align to TRBD1. This CDR3 region has 18 residues. Trimming at V came to 3 bases and at J to 0 bases, leaving 6 bases not matched to a gene. CDR1 SGDLS and CDR2 YYNGEE come from the germline V gene. CDR3 amino acids: CASSASGTGASGANVLTF. The CDR3 DNA sequence: TGTGCCAGCAGCGCTTCCGGGACAGGGGCCTCTGGGGCCAACGTCCTGACTTTC.

This clonotype was seen more than once but under ten times. The chain has TRBV6-6 and TRBJ1-2; D remains ambiguous. The CDR3 covers 16 residues. Germline V CDR1 and CDR2: MNHNY, SVGAGI (reference sequence). Trimming left V 0 bases short and J 4 bases short, with 15 bases between. The CDR3, as DNA: TGTGCCAGCAGTTACTCTCGACCGTCGGGGTTCTATGGCTACACCTTC. Translating it yields CASSYSRPSGFYGYTF.

The chain uses TRBV14 and TRBJ2-7; tentatively, D is TRBD2 (7 bases). Germline CDR1 reads SGHDN; CDR2 reads FVKESK. This CDR3 has 14 residues. Trimming pared 7 bases from V and 5 bases from J, leaving 18 bases between. DNA for the CDR3: TGTGCCAGCACCGAGAGGGGGGGGCGCGACGAGCAGTACTTC. It specifies CASTERGGRDEQYF.

The table lists this clonotype with a few counts. This sequence joins TRBV5-1 and TRBJ1-3, with 7 bases fitting TRBD1. The CDR3 extends over 18 amino acids. The germline gives CDR1 SGHRS, CDR2 YFSETQ. V was clipped by 0 bases and J by 4 bases; unmatched bases: 13. Here the CDR3 reads CASSLEGAKRTGGNTIYF. DNA of the CDR3: TGCGCCAGCAGCTTGGAGGGGGCCAAACGGACTGGGGGAAACACCATATATTTT.

This clonotype was counted at least ten times. The V gene is TRBV20-1, the J gene TRBJ1-2; the D is unclear. Trimming took 3 bases from V and 8 from J, leaving 7 bases between them. CDR1 is DFQATT, CDR2 SNEGSKA, per germline (reference sequence). CDR3 length equals 10 residues. The CDR3 region is CSASVSGYTF. CDR3 in DNA: TGCAGTGCTAGTGTTAGCGGCTACACCTTC.

This clonotype was detected ten times or more. V usage is TRBV7-9 and J usage is TRBJ1-1; D call uncertain. The CDR3 runs 14 residues. Trimming pared 1 base from V and 1 base from J, leaving 7 bases between. Germline CDR1 is SEHNR and CDR2 is FQNEAQ (reference sequence). CDR3 nucleotide sequence: TGTGCCAGCAGCTTAGGCTGGGGGAACACTGAAGCTTTCTTT. Amino acids: CASSLGWGNTEAFF.

The genes are TRBV7-2 and TRBJ2-2; no firm D call. Per the germline V gene, CDR1 is SGHTA and CDR2 is FQGNSA. The V and J ends lost 3 bases and 6 bases respectively, with 8 bases between them. The CDR3 has 13 residues. The CDR3 coding sequence is TGTGCCAGCAGCTTGGCACACGCCGGGGAGCTGTTTTTT. Protein: CASSLAHAGELFF. The whole variable domain, remainder taken from reference TRBV7-2 and TRBJ2-2, is GAGVSQSPSNKVTEKGKDVELRCDPISGHTALYWYRQSLGQGLEFLIYFQGNSAPDKSGLPSDRFSAERTGGSVSTLTIQRTQQEDSAVYLCASSLAHAGELFFGEGSRLTVL.

This clonotype has more than one count but fewer than ten. V is TRBV6-6 and J is TRBJ2-2, with TRBD1 matching 9 bases. Germline loops: CDR1 MNHNY, CDR2 SVGAGI (reference sequence). The CDR3 runs to 15 residues. The V and J ends lost 7 bases and 2 bases, in that order; junction bases with no gene match: 5. The CDR3 spells CASNLGQGNTGELFF. For the CDR3, the DNA is TGTGCCAGCAATTTGGGACAGGGAAACACCGGGGAGCTGTTTTTT.

V is TRBV20-1 and J is TRBJ1-1; a weak D match, TRBD1 (5 bases). V shed 5 bases and J shed 5 bases, with 12 bases lying between them. Germline V gives CDR1 DFQATT, CDR2 SNEGSKA (reference sequence). The CDR3 totals 12 residues. In DNA form, the CDR3 reads TGCAGTGCTCGGAGGGGATGGACTGAAGCTTTCTTT. It is translated as CSARRGWTEAFF.

The chain employs TRBV5-1 and TRBJ1-1; 7 nucleotides line up with TRBD1. Germline V lookup: CDR1 SGHRS, CDR2 YFSETQ. The CDR3 has 17 residues. Trimming removed 1 base from V and 1 base from J; junction bases left unmatched: 10. CDR3 in DNA: TGCGCCAGCAGCTTGCTACCCCAAGGGGGCAGGAACACTGAAGCTTTCTTT. This gives the protein CASSLLPQGGRNTEAFF.

This clonotype came up a few times. This chain links TRBV6-1 with TRBJ1-1; D is uncertain. V shed 8 bases and J shed 5 bases, with 18 bases lying between them. The germline gives CDR1 MNHNS, CDR2 SASEGT. The CDR3 is 14 residues long. CDR3 bases: TGTGCCAGCTCGGATGGCAAGTTGTCGACTGAAGCTTTCTTT. It is translated as CASSDGKLSTEAFF.

The chain is built from TRBV20-1 and TRBJ2-7; 9 bases agree with TRBD2. Germline values: CDR1 DFQATT, CDR2 SNEGSKA (reference sequence). The length of the CDR3 is 15 residues. J was trimmed by 6 bases and V by 0 bases; bases with no gene match: 9. CDR3 nucleotide sequence: TGCAGTGCTAGAGATGGAGGGACTAGCAACTTCGAGCAGTACTTC. Translating gives CSARDGGTSNFEQYF.

V is TRBV9 and J is TRBJ1-1, with unresolved D. The CDR3 totals 15 residues. Germline CDR1 reads SGDLS; CDR2 reads YYNGEE. V lost 1 base and J lost 3, with 13 bases in between. The CDR3 DNA is TGTGCCAGCAGCGTAAGCGCAGGTCCAGACACTGAAGCTTTCTTT. This translates into CASSVSAGPDTEAFF. The whole variable domain, remainder taken from reference TRBV9 and TRBJ1-1, is DSGVTQTPKHLITATGQRVTLRCSPRSGDLSVYWYQQSLDQGLQFLIQYYNGEERAKGNILERFSAQQFPDLHSELNLSSLELGDSALYFCASSVSAGPDTEAFFGQGTRLTVV.

This clonotype has more than one count but fewer than ten. V is TRBV5-6 and J is TRBJ2-5, with D perhaps matching TRBD2 (6 bases). This CDR3 has 16 residues. Germline CDR1 is SGHDT and CDR2 is YYEEEE. Trimming took 4 bases from V and 2 from J, leaving 18 bases between them. Here the CDR3 DNA reads TGTGCCAGCAGCCCCGGGGGAGGAAGTCGTCAAGAGACCCAGTACTTC. It is translated as CASSPGGGSRQETQYF.

This clonotype was detected ten times or more. The chain joins TRBV7-8 to TRBJ2-7; maybe TRBD2 (5 bases). The germline V gene encodes CDR1 SGHVS and CDR2 FQNEAQ. V was shortened by 7 bases and J by 2 bases, with 15 bases between the two germline ends. The CDR3 length is 14 residues. The CDR3 nucleotides are TGTGCCAGCACCCCCCGCCGGGAACCCTACGAGCAGTACTTC. Its translation is CASTPRREPYEQYF. The full variable domain, completed using reference TRBV7-8 and TRBJ2-7, is GAGVSQSPRYKVAKRGQDVALRCDPISGHVSLFWYQQALGQGPEFLTYFQNEAQLDKSGLPSDRFFAERPEGSVSTLKIQRTQQEDSAVYLCASTPRREPYEQYFGPGTRLTVT.

Only a few counts were recorded for this clonotype. CDR3 loop: CSATGAPGTGELFF. The CDR3 coding sequence is TGCAGTGCTACGGGGGCACCGGGCACCGGGGAGCTGTTTTTT. The chain joins TRBV20-1 to TRBJ2-2, with D perhaps being TRBD1 or TRBD2 (6 bases each). CDR1 is DFQATT, CDR2 SNEGSKA, per germline (reference sequence). This CDR3 contains 14 residues. Trimming left V 4 bases short and J 4 bases short, with 13 bases between.

The chain recombines TRBV29-1 with TRBJ2-5; 8 nucleotides align to TRBD2. The CDR3 consists of 13 residues. Germline V CDR1 and CDR2: SQVTM, ANQGSEA. The junction had 10 bases not matched to a gene; V was cut back by 8 bases and J by 5 bases. CDR3 sequence reads: CSPEVAGSETQYF. CDR3 nucleotides: TGCAGCCCGGAGGTAGCGGGATCGGAGACCCAGTACTTC.

The rearrangement uses TRBV7-3 and TRBJ2-2, with 7 nucleotides matching TRBD2. CDR1 is SGHTA and CDR2 is FQGTGA in the germline V gene. Unmatched junction bases numbered 12, after V lost 5 bases and J lost 3 bases. The CDR3 is 17 residues long. The chain's CDR3 is CASSQGEAGPYTGELFF. The CDR3 nucleotides are TGTGCCAGCAGCCAAGGGGAAGCGGGGCCGTACACCGGGGAGCTGTTTTTT.

This clonotype appeared many times. The chain has TRBV9 and TRBJ1-6; D is unresolved. Germline V lookup: CDR1 SGDLS, CDR2 YYNGEE. This CDR3 spans 15 amino acids. Between the trimmed V and J ends, which lost 0 bases and 10 bases, there was a span of 14 bases. DNA for the CDR3: TGTGCCAGCAGCGTAGAAGGCAGGAGAGGATCACCCCTCCACTTT. Translation: CASSVEGRRGSPLHF.

This clonotype came up many times. The chain has TRBV20-1 and TRBJ1-5; D unresolved. CDR1 DFQATT and CDR2 SNEGSKA come from the germline V gene (reference sequence). V shed 3 bases and J shed 5 bases, with 11 bases lying between them. This CDR3 is built from 13 residues. The CDR3 DNA reads TGCAGTGCTAGTAAGGGAGTTTATCAGCCCCAGCATTTT. Protein product: CSASKGVYQPQHF.

The chain carries TRBV20-1 and TRBJ1-2; TRBD1 matches 10 bases. V was pared by 2 bases and J by 12 bases, with 6 bases of the junction left unmatched. The length of the CDR3 is 12 residues. Looked up from germline, CDR1 is DFQATT and CDR2 is SNEGSKA (reference sequence). This CDR3 is CSARYGDRGDTF. CDR3 in DNA: TGCAGTGCTAGATATGGGGACAGGGGCGACACCTTC.

This rearrangement joins TRBV7-6 to TRBJ2-5, with TRBD2 matching over 12 bases. This CDR3 region has 18 residues. The V and J ends lost 5 bases and 4 bases, in that order; junction bases with no gene match: 14. Per the germline V gene, CDR1 is SGHVS and CDR2 is FNYEAQ. CDR3 in amino acids: CASSLLPSGGGQGETQYF. As DNA, the CDR3 is TGTGCCAGCAGCCTTCTTCCTAGCGGGGGGGGCCAGGGAGAGACCCAGTACTTC.

The chain combines TRBV25-1 with TRBJ1-5, with 8 bases that match TRBD1. This CDR3 is built from 16 residues. The junction had 8 bases not matched to a gene; V was cut back by 4 bases and J by 3 bases. Germline-derived CDR1 and CDR2 are MGHDK and SYGVNS. Here the CDR3 DNA reads TGTGCCAGCAGTGGAAAAGGACAGGGTCTCAATCAGCCCCAGCATTTT. Its protein is CASSGKGQGLNQPQHF.

This clonotype was picked up many times. The rearrangement joins TRBV7-8 to TRBJ2-5, with TRBD1 matching 7 bases. With 5 bases clipped from V and 2 bases from J, the junction kept 5 bases outside the gene matches. Germline V gene data show CDR1 as SGHVS and CDR2 as FQNEAQ. This CDR3 has 14 residues. Here the CDR3 reads CASSGRTGQETQYF. In nucleotides, the CDR3 is TGTGCCAGCAGCGGTAGGACAGGACAAGAGACCCAGTACTTC.